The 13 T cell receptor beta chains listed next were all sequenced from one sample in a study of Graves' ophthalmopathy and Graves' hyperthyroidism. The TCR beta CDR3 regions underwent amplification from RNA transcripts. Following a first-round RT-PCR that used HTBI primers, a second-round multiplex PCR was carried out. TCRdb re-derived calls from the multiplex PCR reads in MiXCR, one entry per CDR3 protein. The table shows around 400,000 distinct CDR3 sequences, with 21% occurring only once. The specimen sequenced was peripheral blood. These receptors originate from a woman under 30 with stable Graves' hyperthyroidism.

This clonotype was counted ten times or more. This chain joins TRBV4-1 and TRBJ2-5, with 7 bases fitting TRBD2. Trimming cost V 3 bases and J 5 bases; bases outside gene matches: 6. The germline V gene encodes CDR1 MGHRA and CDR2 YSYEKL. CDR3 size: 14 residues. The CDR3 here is CASSHGGSRETQYF. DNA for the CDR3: TGCGCCAGCAGCCACGGGGGGAGTCGGGAGACCCAGTACTTC.

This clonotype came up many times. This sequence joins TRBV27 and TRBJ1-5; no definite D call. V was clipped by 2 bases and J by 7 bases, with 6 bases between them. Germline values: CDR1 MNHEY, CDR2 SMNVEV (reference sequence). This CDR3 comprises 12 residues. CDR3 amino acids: CASSLTYQPQHF. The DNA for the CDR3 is TGTGCCAGCAGTTTAACATACCAGCCCCAGCATTTT.

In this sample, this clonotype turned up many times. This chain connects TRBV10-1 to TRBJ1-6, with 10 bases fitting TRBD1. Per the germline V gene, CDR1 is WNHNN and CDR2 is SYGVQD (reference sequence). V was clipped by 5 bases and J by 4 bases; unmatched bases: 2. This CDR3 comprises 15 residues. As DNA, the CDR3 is TGCGCCAGCAGTCCGGGACAGGGGTATAATTCACCCCTCCACTTT. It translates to CASSPGQGYNSPLHF.

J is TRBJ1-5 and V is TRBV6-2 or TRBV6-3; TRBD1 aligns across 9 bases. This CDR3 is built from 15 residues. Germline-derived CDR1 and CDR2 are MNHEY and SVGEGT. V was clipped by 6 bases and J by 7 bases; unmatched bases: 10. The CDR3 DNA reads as TGTGCCAGCAGCTCACCGGGACAGGGCGGGCAGCCCCAGCATTTT. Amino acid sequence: CASSSPGQGGQPQHF.

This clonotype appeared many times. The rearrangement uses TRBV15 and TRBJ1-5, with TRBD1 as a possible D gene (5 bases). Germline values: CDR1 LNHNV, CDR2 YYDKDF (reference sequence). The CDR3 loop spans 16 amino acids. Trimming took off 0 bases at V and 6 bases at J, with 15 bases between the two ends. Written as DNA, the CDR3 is TGTGCCACCAGCAGAGAAGGTTTGGGGGGACCTCAGCCCCAGCATTTT. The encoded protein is CATSREGLGGPQPQHF.

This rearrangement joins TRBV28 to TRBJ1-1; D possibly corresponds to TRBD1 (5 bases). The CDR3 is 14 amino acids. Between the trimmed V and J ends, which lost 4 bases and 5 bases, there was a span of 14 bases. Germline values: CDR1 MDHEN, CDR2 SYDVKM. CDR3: CASSSPGGSTEAFF. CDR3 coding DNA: TGTGCCAGCAGTTCCCCGGGGGGGAGTACTGAAGCTTTCTTT.

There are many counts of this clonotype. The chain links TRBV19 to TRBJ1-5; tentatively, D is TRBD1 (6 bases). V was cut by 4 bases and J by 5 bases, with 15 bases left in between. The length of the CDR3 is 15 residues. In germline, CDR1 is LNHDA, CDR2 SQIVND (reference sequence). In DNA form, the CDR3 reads TGTGCCAGTAGTAGATCCTGGACAGTTTATCAGCCCCAGCATTTT. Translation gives CASSRSWTVYQPQHF.

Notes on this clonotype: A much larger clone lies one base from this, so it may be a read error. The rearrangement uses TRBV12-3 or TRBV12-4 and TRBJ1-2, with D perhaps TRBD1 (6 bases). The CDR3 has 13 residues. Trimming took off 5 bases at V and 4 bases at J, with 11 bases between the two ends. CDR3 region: CASSTDSLYGYTF. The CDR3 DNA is TGTGCCAGCAGTACGGACAGCCTCTATGGCTACACCTTC.

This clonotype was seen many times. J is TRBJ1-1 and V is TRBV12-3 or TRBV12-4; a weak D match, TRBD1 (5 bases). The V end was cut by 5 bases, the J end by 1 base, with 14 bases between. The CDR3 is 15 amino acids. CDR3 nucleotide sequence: TGTGCCAGCAGTCCGGGACCCACAAGGAACACTGAAGCTTTCTTT. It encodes CASSPGPTRNTEAFF.

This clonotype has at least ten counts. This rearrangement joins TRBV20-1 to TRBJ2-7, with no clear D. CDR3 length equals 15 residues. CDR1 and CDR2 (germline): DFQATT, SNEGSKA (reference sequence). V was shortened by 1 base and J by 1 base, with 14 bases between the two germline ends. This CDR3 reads CSARVPFTWSYEQYF. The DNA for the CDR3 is TGCAGTGCTAGAGTCCCCTTCACCTGGTCCTACGAGCAGTACTTC.

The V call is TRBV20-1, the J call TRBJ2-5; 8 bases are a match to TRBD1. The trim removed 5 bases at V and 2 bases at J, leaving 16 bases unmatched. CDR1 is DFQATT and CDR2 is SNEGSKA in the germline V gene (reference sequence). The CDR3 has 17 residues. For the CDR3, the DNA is TGCAGTGCTTATGGACAGGGATCGGTTGCCTATCAAGAGACCCAGTACTTC. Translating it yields CSAYGQGSVAYQETQYF.

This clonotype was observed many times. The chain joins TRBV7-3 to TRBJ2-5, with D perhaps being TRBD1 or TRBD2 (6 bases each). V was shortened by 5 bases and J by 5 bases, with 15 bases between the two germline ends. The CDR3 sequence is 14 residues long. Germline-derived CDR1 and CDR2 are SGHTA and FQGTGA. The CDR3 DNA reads TGTGCCAGCAGCCAATCCGGGGGCGGGGAGACCCAGTACTTC. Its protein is CASSQSGGGETQYF. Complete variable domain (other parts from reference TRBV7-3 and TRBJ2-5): GAGVSQTPSNKVTEKGKYVELRCDPISGHTALYWYRQSLGQGPEFLIYFQGTGAADDSGLPNDRFFAVRPEGSVSTLKIQRTERGDSAVYLCASSQSGGGETQYFGPGTRLLVL.

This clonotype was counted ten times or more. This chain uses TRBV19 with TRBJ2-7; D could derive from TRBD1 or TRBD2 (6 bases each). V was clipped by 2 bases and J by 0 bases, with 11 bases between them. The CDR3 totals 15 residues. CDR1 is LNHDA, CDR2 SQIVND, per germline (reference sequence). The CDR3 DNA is TGTGCCAGTAGTATAAGGAGGGACAACTCCTACGAGCAGTACTTC. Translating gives CASSIRRDNSYEQYF. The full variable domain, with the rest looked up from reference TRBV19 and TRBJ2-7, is DGGITQSPKYLFRKEGQNVTLSCEQNLNHDAMYWYRQDPGQGLRLIYYSQIVNDFQKGDIAEGYSVSREKKESFPLTVTSAQKNPTAFYLCASSIRRDNSYEQYFGPGTRLTVT.